This TCR beta chain was sequenced in a study of blood T cells in healthy people across ages. Regarding the study as a whole: Any changes in expanded clonotypes were possibly confounded, as donor CMV status remained unknown. The authors considered diversity estimates from one million T cells to be underestimates.

Trimming removed 5 bases from V and 4 bases from J; junction bases left unmatched: 10. Germline-derived CDR1 and CDR2 are SGHRS and YFSETQ. CDR3 size: 15 residues. On this clonotype itself: The antigen is unknown.

A second PCR of roughly 7 to 11 cycles used a sample-barcoded 5' primer and a J-beta primer mix. In TCRdb, the 5' RACE reads were re-called with MiXCR into one record per CDR3 protein. The data show roughly 790,000 distinct CDR3 sequences, with about 40% seen just once and roughly 19% held by the top ten. Peripheral blood samples of roughly 9.9 milliliters were drawn from each donor. This clonotype was obtained from a woman aged 55-70 years in good health. The chain employs TRBV5-1 and TRBJ2-3, with 7 bases identical to TRBD1. Material: blood. The DNA of the CDR3 is TGCGCCAGCAGGGGCACCACCGGGACAGCAGATACGCAGTATTTT. Its protein product is CASRGTTGTADTQYF.